This passage covers 16 T cell receptor beta chains from one sample sequenced in a study of CD8 T cells in ankylosing spondylitis. Study conclusions and caveats: Seemingly characteristic of ankylosing spondylitis blood was a TCR beta motif consisting of several highly homologous variants.

These TCRs are of unknown antigen specificity. MiXCR was run by TCRdb on the 5' RACE reads, yielding one entry per CDR3 protein. The sample comprises 700,000 to 1,000,000 distinct CDR3 sequences, 12% of which are singletons, and just over 0.5% rests with the top ten. Sequenced material: blood, either unsorted or a sorted T cell fraction (not recorded which). These receptors all come from a male donor with ankylosing spondylitis.

This clonotype has only a few counts. CDR3 in amino acids: CATSRDGQLRTEAFF. The DNA of the CDR3 is TGTGCCACCAGCAGAGATGGTCAATTGAGAACTGAAGCTTTCTTT. The chain uses TRBV15 and TRBJ1-1; D is uncertain. This CDR3 is 15 amino acids long. Trimming took 0 bases from V and 5 from J, leaving 13 bases between them. CDR1 is LNHNV, CDR2 YYDKDF, per germline (reference sequence).

This clonotype was detected a few times. The V call is TRBV7-2, the J call TRBJ2-1; D may correspond to TRBD1 or TRBD2 (5 bases each). The CDR3 extends over 17 amino acids. Germline CDR1 is SGHTA and CDR2 is FQGNSA. V shed 3 bases and J shed 2 bases, with 17 bases lying between them. The CDR3 sequence is CASSFPSSGLTYNEQFF. The DNA for the CDR3 is TGTGCCAGCAGCTTCCCTTCATCGGGGCTTACCTACAATGAGCAGTTCTTC.

This clonotype has a count of ten or more. The chain employs TRBV5-6 and TRBJ2-1; the D is unclear. CDR1 and CDR2 from the germline V gene are SGHDT and YYEEEE. V shed 4 bases and J shed 12 bases, with 14 bases lying between them. The CDR3 extends over 12 amino acids. This CDR3 reads CASSMDRRTQFF. The CDR3, as DNA: TGTGCCAGCAGCATGGACCGGAGAACGCAGTTCTTC.

This clonotype appeared many times. This chain links TRBV5-6 with TRBJ2-4, with TRBD2 as a possible D gene (6 bases). The CDR3 is 15 residues long. Germline loops: CDR1 SGHDT, CDR2 YYEEEE. V dropped 4 bases and J dropped 6 bases, with 17 bases sitting between them. The DNA for the CDR3 is TGTGCCAGCAGCGCCACTAGGCTGGGAGGAAACATTCAGTACTTC. Its translation: CASSATRLGGNIQYF.

This chain joins TRBV18 and TRBJ1-5; D is perhaps TRBD1 (5 bases). Trimming pared 6 bases from V and 5 bases from J, leaving 14 bases between. This CDR3 spans 14 amino acids. Germline V gives CDR1 KGHSH, CDR2 LQKENI. CDR3 residues: CASSGQTEYQPQHF. CDR3 coding DNA: TGTGCCAGCTCGGGCCAGACAGAATATCAGCCCCAGCATTTT.

The J gene is TRBJ1-1, the V gene TRBV5-1; D possibly corresponds to TRBD1 (6 bases). Deletions cut 0 bases from V and 5 bases from J, with 17 bases between. Germline V CDR1 and CDR2: SGHRS, YFSETQ. The CDR3 covers 16 residues. Here the CDR3 reads CASSLGAGGSQTEAFF. Written as DNA, the CDR3 is TGCGCCAGCAGCTTGGGGGCCGGGGGCTCACAGACTGAAGCTTTCTTT.

This chain links TRBV6-5 with TRBJ2-5; possibly TRBD1 for D (6 bases). Trimming removed 4 bases at V and 0 bases at J, with 12 bases between. The CDR3 extends over 15 amino acids. Germline CDR1 reads MNHEY; CDR2 reads SVGAGI. CDR3 amino acids: CASSFSGHYQETQYF. In DNA form, the CDR3 reads TGTGCCAGCAGTTTCTCGGGACACTACCAAGAGACCCAGTACTTC.

At least ten counts were recorded for this clonotype. V gene TRBV29-1 combines with J gene TRBJ2-3, with 7 positions matching TRBD1. V lost 4 bases to trimming and J lost 4 bases; unmatched junction nucleotides: 5. The CDR3 runs 13 residues. Looked up from germline, CDR1 is SQVTM and CDR2 is ANQGSEA. This CDR3 reads CSVVGGASDTQYF. The CDR3 DNA reads TGCAGCGTTGTAGGGGGCGCGTCAGATACGCAGTATTTT.

The V and J genes are TRBV20-1 and TRBJ1-6, with D possibly being TRBD1 (6 bases). Germline V lookup: CDR1 DFQATT, CDR2 SNEGSKA (reference sequence). V was trimmed by 6 bases and J by 10 bases, leaving 16 bases between them. There are 13 residues in the CDR3. In DNA form, the CDR3 reads TGCAGTGCCCTACAGGGTTTAGACTCACCCCTCCACTTT. It translates to CSALQGLDSPLHF.

This clonotype was counted a few times. The chain recombines TRBV20-1 with TRBJ2-7; D call uncertain. V was cut by 7 bases and J by 6 bases, with 13 bases left in between. The CDR3 sequence is 11 residues long. Per germline, CDR1 DFQATT and CDR2 SNEGSKA (reference sequence). The CDR3 protein is CSVGSLSEQYF. In DNA form, the CDR3 reads TGCAGTGTCGGCTCACTTAGCGAGCAGTACTTC.

The chain has TRBV5-1 and TRBJ2-1; weak D call: TRBD1 (6 bases). CDR3 size: 11 residues. The V and J ends lost 4 bases and 12 bases respectively, with 11 bases between them. Looked up from germline, CDR1 is SGHRS and CDR2 is YFSETQ. CDR3 sequence (DNA): TGCGCCAGCAGCCTATCGGACAGGCAGTTCTTC. This gives the protein CASSLSDRQFF.

In this sample, this clonotype turned up a few times. This chain uses TRBV20-1 with TRBJ1-5, with TRBD1 as a possible D gene (5 bases). With 2 bases removed from V and 5 bases from J, the gap between germline ends came to 13 bases. The CDR3 is made up of 14 amino acids. The germline gives CDR1 DFQATT, CDR2 SNEGSKA (reference sequence). The CDR3 protein is CSARRGLWDQPQHF. CDR3 nucleotide sequence: TGCAGTGCTAGACGGGGACTTTGGGATCAGCCCCAGCATTTT.

This clonotype was recorded a few times. This rearrangement joins TRBV6-2 or TRBV6-3 to TRBJ2-5; D is undetermined. Germline V gene lookup returns CDR1 MNHEY and CDR2 SVGEGT. The V and J ends lost 5 bases and 2 bases respectively, with 12 bases between them. CDR3 length equals 14 residues. This chain's CDR3 is CASSVRLRQETQYF. The CDR3 DNA reads as TGTGCCAGCAGTGTACGACTGAGACAAGAGACCCAGTACTTC.

This clonotype was seen more than once but under ten times. The chain carries TRBV7-2 and TRBJ1-4; D is possibly TRBD1 (6 bases). Germline values: CDR1 SGHTA, CDR2 FQGNSA. Trimming shortened V by 5 bases and J by 10 bases, and 20 bases separated the two germline ends. This CDR3 spans 15 amino acids. CDR3 DNA sequence: TGTGCCAGCAGCCGAGTACCGGGGGCGCAGGCAAAACTGTTTTTT. Translation gives CASSRVPGAQAKLFF.

Many counts were recorded for this clonotype. V usage is TRBV7-2 and J usage is TRBJ2-1; D remains unclear. The CDR3 loop spans 13 amino acids. Trimming stripped 4 bases from V and 4 bases from J, with 8 bases between. The germline V gene encodes CDR1 SGHTA and CDR2 FQGNSA. CDR3 in amino acids: CASSWRSYNEQFF. CDR3 nucleotides: TGTGCCAGCAGCTGGCGATCGTACAATGAGCAGTTCTTC. The full variable domain, in which reference TRBV7-2 and TRBJ2-1 provide the parts outside the CDR3, is GAGVSQSPSNKVTEKGKDVELRCDPISGHTALYWYRQSLGQGLEFLIYFQGNSAPDKSGLPSDRFSAERTGGSVSTLTIQRTQQEDSAVYLCASSWRSYNEQFFGPGTRLTVL.

This clonotype has just a few counts. At one end, the junction sequence differs from germline, possibly due to a read error. V gene TRBV6-5 combines with J gene TRBJ1-5; D is ambiguous. CDR1 and CDR2 from the germline V gene are MNHEY and SVGAGI. The CDR3 covers 13 residues. For the CDR3, the DNA is TGTGCCAGCAGTGACTCGACTTATCAGCCCCAGCATTTT. It specifies CASSDSTYQPQHF.